This T cell receptor (beta chain) was captured by sequencing in a study of early stage breast cancer tumors. This clone was counted a single time. The antigen is unknown. Profiled with immunoSEQ multiplex PCR; TCRdb holds only in-frame clones, not every one. The data contain 65,000 to 75,000 clones, more than 70% of them singletons. Study-wide points: Tumor and normal breast were distinguished via blood comparison in about 90% of the 16 patients.

V was trimmed by 5 bases and J by 4 bases, leaving 17 bases between them. The CDR3 is made up of 15 amino acids. The germline V gene encodes CDR1 WSHSY and CDR2 SAAADI. The genes are TRBV10-2 and TRBJ2-5; weak D call: TRBD1 (5 bases). The sequencing sample was made of blood. The source of this sequence is a middle-aged person with breast cancer. For the CDR3, the DNA is TGCGCCAGCAGTTGGGGCAGGGCGTCCGGAGAGACCCAGTACTTC. It encodes CASSWGRASGETQYF.